This T cell receptor (beta chain) was recorded in a study of shared clonotypes between healthy human individuals. Study outcomes and limitations: Clonotype sharing among donors likely depends on sequencing depth.

This CDR3 is built from 15 residues. V lost 8 bases and J 0 bases, leaving 13 bases between the germline ends. Germline CDR1 is SGHVS and CDR2 is FQNEAQ. Assay: immunoSEQ multiplex PCR; the TCRdb copy retains only in-frame clones and omits some. The sample contains about 580,000 clones, 95% to 98% of which appear only once. On this clone: Its antigen is as yet unknown.

Naive-designated CD8 cells lacked CD45RO, were positively enriched for CCR7, and omitted terminally differentiated effector memory CD45RA+ cells. The chain couples TRBV7-8 to TRBJ2-2, with D unclear. The sequencing sample was made of naive CD8+ T cells sorted from blood. The sequence was collected from a man aged 25 to 40 in good health. DNA of the CDR3: TGTGCCAGCGGTACCACGGTTTCGAACACCGGGGAGCTGTTTTTT. Amino acid sequence: CASGTTVSNTGELFF.